This TCR beta chain was captured by sequencing in a study of CD8 T cells in Susac syndrome. Purification of the CD8+ and CD4+ T cells relied on negative isolation, and TEMRA cells underwent FACS enrichment. About this clonotype: The antigen is undetermined.

General study points: Susac CD8+ clonal expansion peaked in TEMRA cells and active patients. The study identified about sixteen and five Susac-specific public clones in total CD8+ and CD8+ TEMRA repertoires.

V was shortened by 0 bases and J by 2 bases, with 8 bases between the two germline ends. The CDR3 is 14 amino acids. Germline CDR1 and CDR2: ENHRY and SYGVKD. When the RNA was reverse transcribed, random hexamers were used with an input of about 0.5 to 1 ug. The method of amplification for TCR beta CDR3 was immunoSEQ multiplex PCR, covering 54 Vbeta and 13 Jbeta. TCRdb ran MiXCR on the immunoSEQ multiplex PCR reads and lists one entry per CDR3 protein. The top ten clones hold approximately 0.42% of a sample with 70,000 to 85,000 distinct CDR3 sequences, roughly 95% of them seen once. The rearrangement uses TRBV10-3 and TRBJ2-7; D is ambiguous. Input material: CD8+ T cells from PBMCs. This clonotype originated in a human donor with Susac syndrome. The CDR3 nucleotides are TGTGCCATCAGTGAGTCGGGAAGGCCCTACGAGCAGTACTTC. This encodes CAISESGRPYEQYF.